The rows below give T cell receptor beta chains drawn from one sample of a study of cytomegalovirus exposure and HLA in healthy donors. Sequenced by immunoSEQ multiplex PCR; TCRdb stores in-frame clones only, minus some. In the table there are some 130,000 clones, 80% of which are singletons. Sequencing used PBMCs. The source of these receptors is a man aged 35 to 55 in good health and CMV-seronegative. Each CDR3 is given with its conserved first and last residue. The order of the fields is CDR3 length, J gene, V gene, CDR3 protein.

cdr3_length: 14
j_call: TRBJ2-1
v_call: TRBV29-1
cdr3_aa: CSVGQAPGYNEQFF

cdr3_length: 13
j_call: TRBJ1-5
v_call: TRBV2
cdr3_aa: CASTGEASQPQHF

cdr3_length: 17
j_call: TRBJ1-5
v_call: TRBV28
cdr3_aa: CASMYPPWGQGNQPQHF

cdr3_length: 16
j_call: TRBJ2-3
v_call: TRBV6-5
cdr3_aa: CASSYMPSGGGDTQYF

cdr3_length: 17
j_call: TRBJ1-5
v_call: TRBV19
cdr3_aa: CASSIRTGSYSNQPQHF

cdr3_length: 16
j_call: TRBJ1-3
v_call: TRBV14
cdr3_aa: CASSLEVARSGNTIYF

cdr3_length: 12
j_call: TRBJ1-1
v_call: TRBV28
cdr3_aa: CASSTITSEAFF

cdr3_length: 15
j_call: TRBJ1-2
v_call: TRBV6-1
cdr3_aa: CASSGRDTKNYGYTF

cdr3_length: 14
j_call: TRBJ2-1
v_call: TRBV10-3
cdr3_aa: CATVQGTLVAEQFF

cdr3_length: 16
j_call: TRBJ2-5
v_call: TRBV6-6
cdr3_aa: CASSLGTSLGRETQYF

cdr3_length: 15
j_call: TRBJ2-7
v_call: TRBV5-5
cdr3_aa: CASSLGRGYSYEQYF

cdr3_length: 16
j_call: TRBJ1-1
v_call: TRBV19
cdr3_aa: CASSIEGNRGNTEAFF

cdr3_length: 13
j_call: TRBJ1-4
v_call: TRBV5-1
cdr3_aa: CASQDRPNEKLFF

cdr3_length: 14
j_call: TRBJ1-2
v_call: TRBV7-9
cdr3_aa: CASSLNEGDYGYTF

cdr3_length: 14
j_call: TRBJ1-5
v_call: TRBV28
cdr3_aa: CASSPGGTGQPQHF